This T cell receptor (beta chain) comes out of a study of T cells in Graves' hyperthyroidism and ophthalmopathy. Study-level findings and limits: Model-based prediction identified ophthalmopathy a median about 6 months prior to its onset. The majority of expanded thyroid clonotypes above 0.001 also appeared in blood. From stable hyperthyroidism, ophthalmopathy was separated by a 13 V-J model.

Amplified regions were TCR beta CDR3 sequences from RNA transcripts. The HTBI primer set was used in a first-round RT-PCR of the TCR CDR3. One entry per CDR3 protein, called by TCRdb with MiXCR from the multiplex PCR reads. The top ten clones hold approximately 49% of a sample with some 490,000 distinct CDR3 sequences, 22% of them seen once. This clonotype was found a few times. The antigen remains undetermined. The origin of this receptor is a woman in her seventies with Graves' ophthalmopathy. Sequencing used blood.

CDR3 residues: CASSQGTAALGEQYF. CDR3 DNA sequence: TGTGCCAGCAGCCAGGGGACGGCGGCCCTCGGGGAGCAGTACTTC. This chain connects TRBV3-1 to TRBJ2-7, with D perhaps being TRBD1 or TRBD2 (5 bases each). V shed 3 bases and J shed 7 bases, with 19 bases lying between them. The germline CDR1 and CDR2 sequences are LGHDT and YNNKEL (reference sequence). This CDR3 spans 15 amino acids.